Given below is one T cell receptor beta chain in context. The sample originates from a study of blood T cell repertoires in COVID-19. For the study at large: Either two negative PCRs, clearance, or symptom resolution qualified Cohort 3 donors as recovered. The study drew acute and convalescent COVID-19 samples from the United States, Italy and Spain.

The authors' processing: Estimation of nucleated cell counts relied on the amplification of reference gene primers. The protocol was immunoSEQ multiplex PCR, while the TCRdb copy is restricted to in-frame clones and leaves out a portion. V and J calls and clone size are copied from that table; D and trimming were computed from the DNA. The sample consists of over 110,000 clones, 75% to 90% of them appearing once. This study enrolled people aged roughly 18 to 89 from around 26 US geographic areas. The receptor was isolated from a man in his fifties or sixties in a cohort exposed to, infected with or recovered from COVID-19 (not recorded which). Sequencing used PBMCs or T cells enriched from blood (not recorded which).

The CDR3 sequence: CATGQASRRYTF. In nucleotides, the CDR3 is TGTGCCACCGGACAGGCTTCACGACGCTACACCTTC. The rearrangement uses TRBV28 and TRBJ1-2; 7 bases fit TRBD1. This CDR3 has 12 residues. The germline V gene encodes CDR1 MDHEN and CDR2 SYDVKM. V trimming: 10 bases; J trimming: 9 bases; junction bases outside the gene matches: 11.